This T cell receptor beta chain was observed in a study of technical replicates of blood from a few donors (TCRdb year 2017). Library preparation was by the immunoSEQ multiplex PCR assay. The source is immuneACCESS, and TCRdb retained only in-frame sequences with V and J called. Part of the clones is not carried over; for the studies checked, unresolved V genes explain less than half of this, and the remainder is unexplained. A total of tens of thousands of clones appear in this sample, approximately 94% of them only once. The ten largest clones add up to 0.36% of the sample. A note on this clone: It has no known antigen specificity. Base qualities were left out, and no much larger clone turns up one base away.

There are 16 amino acids in the CDR3, from cysteine to phenylalanine inclusive. Solely the CDR3 DNA is kept, with 48 bases framed from the first base. Clipping removes 9 bases from V and 0 bases from J, with 8 as the unmatched junction base count. Reading the germline V gene (reference sequence) gives CDR1 LNHDA and CDR2 SQIVND. The receptor's source is a human donor in good health. The rearrangement combines TRBV19 with TRBJ2-1; TRBD2 matches 10 bases in the middle. Sequencing input: T cells isolated from PBMCs. The nucleotides are TGTGCCAGCAAAACTAGCGGGGCCTTCTCCTACAATGAGCAGTTCTTC. Translation gives CASKTSGAFSYNEQFF.